The TCR beta chain under discussion was sequenced for a study of cytomegalovirus exposure and HLA in healthy donors. Overall study findings and caveats: Later, an analysis showed that TCR beta chains associated with HLA were more clonally expanded than others that were equally common. TCR beta sequences reportedly predicted most subjects' HLA-A and HLA-B alleles accurately. In an earlier analysis, most TCR beta V segments were productive about 87% or about 30% of the time.

This CDR3 region has 19 residues. V lost 4 bases and J 2 bases, leaving 27 bases between the germline ends. Germline assignment: CDR1 SGHNT and CDR2 YENEEA. The primer mix had 60 Vbeta and 13 Jbeta primers. Produced via immunoSEQ multiplex PCR; TCRdb's table is partial and in-frame only. Altogether some 100,000 clones are present, around 74% being singletons, with the ten largest covering roughly an eighth. As for this clone: Its cognate antigen is unknown.

The sample taken for sequencing was PBMCs. The chain couples TRBV11-3 to TRBJ2-7, with D possibly being TRBD1 (5 bases). The sequence derives from a male donor in good health and CMV-seropositive. The CDR3 here is CASSYSNFGQSLTTYEQYF. CDR3 bases: TGTGCCAGCAGCTATTCTAACTTCGGACAAAGTTTAACCACCTACGAGCAGTACTTC.